These T cell receptor beta chains were read from a single sample in a study of cytomegalovirus exposure and HLA in healthy donors. Clones were read by immunoSEQ multiplex PCR, and TCRdb kept only the in-frame ones, dropping some. This sample carries around 190,000 clones, about 80% of them seen once, and the ten largest clones take approximately 0.55%. Sequenced input: PBMCs. The origin of the receptors is a woman aged 45-59 years in good health and CMV-seronegative. CDR3s include the opening cysteine and the closing phenylalanine or tryptophan. The D gene is left open where the match is weak. A clone size is listed for some rows: how often the clone was seen (once, few, many), or a class if it is expanded.

V: TRBV2
size: few
D: -
J: TRBJ2-3
CDR3: CASSGPSSTDTQYF
DNA: TGTGCCAGCAGTGGCCCCAGTAGCACAGATACGCAGTATTTT

V: TRBV2
size: -
D: -
J: TRBJ2-5
CDR3: CASSRRIEQETQYF
DNA: TGTGCCAGCAGTCGCAGGATCGAACAAGAGACCCAGTACTTC

V: TRBV9
size: -
D: -
J: TRBJ2-1
CDR3: CASSVVSGQGLMNEQFF
DNA: TGTGCCAGCAGCGTAGTTTCCGGACAGGGACTAATGAATGAGCAGTTCTTC

V: TRBV4-3
size: few
D: TRBD1
J: TRBJ2-3
CDR3: CASSLVTRQGPTDTQYF
DNA: TGCGCCAGCAGCCTAGTTACCCGACAGGGACCCACAGATACGCAGTATTTT

V: TRBV2
size: -
D: -
J: TRBJ1-1
CDR3: CASSALPPGTEAFF
DNA: TGTGCCAGCAGTGCTTTGCCCCCGGGCACTGAAGCTTTCTTT

V: TRBV30
size: -
D: TRBD2
J: TRBJ2-2
CDR3: CAWTRTSGVTGELFF
DNA: TGTGCCTGGACGAGGACTAGCGGAGTTACCGGGGAGCTGTTTTTT

V: TRBV28
size: -
D: TRBD1
J: TRBJ2-4
CDR3: CASCWDRNIQYF
DNA: TGTGCCAGCTGCTGGGACAGAAACATTCAGTACTTC

V: TRBV5-1
size: -
D: TRBD1
J: TRBJ1-2
CDR3: CASSSQGQTYGYTF
DNA: TGCGCCAGCAGCTCCCAGGGACAGACCTATGGCTACACCTTC

V: TRBV15
size: -
D: TRBD1
J: TRBJ1-5
CDR3: CATSRGQGRGQPQHF
DNA: TGTGCCACCAGCAGAGGACAGGGGAGAGGTCAGCCCCAGCATTTT

V: TRBV2
size: -
D: -
J: TRBJ2-5
CDR3: CASSGGSQYQETQYF
DNA: TGTGCCAGCAGTGGGGGCAGTCAGTACCAAGAGACCCAGTACTTC

V: TRBV6-6
size: -
D: -
J: TRBJ2-6
CDR3: CASKRQFGANVLTF
DNA: TGTGCCAGCAAGCGACAGTTCGGGGCCAACGTCCTGACTTTC

V: TRBV11-2
size: -
D: TRBD1
J: TRBJ2-7
CDR3: CASSSGTGLTEQYF
DNA: TGTGCCAGCAGCTCCGGGACAGGCCTTACCGAGCAGTACTTC

V: TRBV19
size: -
D: TRBD1
J: TRBJ1-4
CDR3: CASSRTGYWATNEKLFF
DNA: TGTGCCAGTAGTCGGACAGGGTATTGGGCAACTAATGAAAAACTGTTTTTT

V: TRBV9
size: few
D: -
J: TRBJ1-1
CDR3: CASSVGRGPDLNTEAFF
DNA: TGTGCCAGCAGCGTAGGCAGGGGCCCTGACCTGAACACTGAAGCTTTCTTT

V: TRBV11-2
size: -
D: TRBD2
J: TRBJ2-7
CDR3: CASSLVLAGAYEQYF
DNA: TGTGCCAGCAGCTTGGTACTAGCGGGGGCCTACGAGCAGTACTTC

V: TRBV19
size: -
D: TRBD2
J: TRBJ2-5
CDR3: CASSIGRGSGETQYF
DNA: TGTGCCAGTAGTATAGGGCGCGGGAGTGGCGAGACCCAGTACTTC